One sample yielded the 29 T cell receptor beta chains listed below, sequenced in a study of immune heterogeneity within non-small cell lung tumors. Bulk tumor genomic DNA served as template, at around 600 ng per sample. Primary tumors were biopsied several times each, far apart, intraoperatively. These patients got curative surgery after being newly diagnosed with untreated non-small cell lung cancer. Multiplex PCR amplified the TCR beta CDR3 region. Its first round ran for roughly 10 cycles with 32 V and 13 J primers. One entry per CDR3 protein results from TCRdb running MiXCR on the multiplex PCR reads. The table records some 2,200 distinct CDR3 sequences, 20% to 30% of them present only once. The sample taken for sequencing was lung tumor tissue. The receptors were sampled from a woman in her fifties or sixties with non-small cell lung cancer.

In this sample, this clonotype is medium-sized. Here the CDR3 reads CASSYSRGSPRGYTF. Here the CDR3 DNA reads TGTGCCAGCAGTTACTCTCGCGGCAGCCCCAGGGGCTACACCTTC. The chain recombines TRBV6-6 with TRBJ1-2; D unclear. V was pared by 0 bases and J by 8 bases, with 16 bases between. Germline lookup yields CDR1 MNHNY and CDR2 SVGAGI (reference sequence). There are 15 residues in the CDR3.

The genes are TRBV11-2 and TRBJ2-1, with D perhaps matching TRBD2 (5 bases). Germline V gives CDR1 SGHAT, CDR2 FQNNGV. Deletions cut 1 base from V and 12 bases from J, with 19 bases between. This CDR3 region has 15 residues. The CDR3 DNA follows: TGTGCCAGCAGCTTAGTCCCCGGTAGCGATAATAGGCAGTTCTTC. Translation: CASSLVPGSDNRQFF.

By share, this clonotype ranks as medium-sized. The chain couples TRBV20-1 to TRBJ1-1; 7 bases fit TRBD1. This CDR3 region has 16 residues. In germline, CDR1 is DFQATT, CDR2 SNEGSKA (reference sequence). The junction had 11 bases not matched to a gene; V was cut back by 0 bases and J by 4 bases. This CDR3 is CSARDRGRGRITEAFF. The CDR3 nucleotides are TGCAGTGCTAGAGATCGAGGGAGGGGGCGCATCACTGAAGCTTTCTTT.

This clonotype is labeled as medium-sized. The CDR3 loop is CASSVVTGQCYGYTF. The DNA for the CDR3 is TGTGCCAGCAGCGTAGTGACAGGCCAGTGCTATGGCTACACCTTC. The chain has TRBV9 and TRBJ1-2; TRBD1 is a possible D gene (6 bases). Germline assignment: CDR1 SGDLS and CDR2 YYNGEE. CDR3 length: 15 amino acids. Trimming shortened V by 0 bases and J by 4 bases, and 13 bases separated the two germline ends.

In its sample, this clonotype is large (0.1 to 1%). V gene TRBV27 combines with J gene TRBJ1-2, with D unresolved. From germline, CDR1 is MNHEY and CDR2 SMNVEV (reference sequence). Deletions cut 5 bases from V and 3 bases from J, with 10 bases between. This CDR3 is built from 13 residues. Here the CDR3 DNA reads TGTGCCAGCAGTAGAGGACCGGACTATGGCTACACCTTC. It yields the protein CASSRGPDYGYTF.

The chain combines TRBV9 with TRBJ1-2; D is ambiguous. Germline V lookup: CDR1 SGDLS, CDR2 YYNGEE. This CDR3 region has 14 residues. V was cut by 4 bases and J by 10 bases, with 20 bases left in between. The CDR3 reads CASSPEGRAGAYTF. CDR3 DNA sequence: TGTGCCAGCAGCCCAGAAGGCCGGGCGGGTGCCTACACCTTC.

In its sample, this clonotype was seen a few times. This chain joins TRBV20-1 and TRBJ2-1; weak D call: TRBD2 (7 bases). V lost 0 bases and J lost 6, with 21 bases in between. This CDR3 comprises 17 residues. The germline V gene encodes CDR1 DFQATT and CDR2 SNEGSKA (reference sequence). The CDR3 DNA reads TGCAGTGCTAGAGATCCCCACGTGGGGGGGGGGGCCAATGAGCAGTTCTTC. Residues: CSARDPHVGGGANEQFF.

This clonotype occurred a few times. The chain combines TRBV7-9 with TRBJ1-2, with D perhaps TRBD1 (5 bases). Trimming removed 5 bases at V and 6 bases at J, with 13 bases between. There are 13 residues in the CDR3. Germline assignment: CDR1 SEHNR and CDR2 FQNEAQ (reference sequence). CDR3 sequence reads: CASSLGTAHGYTF. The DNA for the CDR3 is TGTGCCAGCAGCCTTGGGACTGCCCATGGCTACACCTTC.

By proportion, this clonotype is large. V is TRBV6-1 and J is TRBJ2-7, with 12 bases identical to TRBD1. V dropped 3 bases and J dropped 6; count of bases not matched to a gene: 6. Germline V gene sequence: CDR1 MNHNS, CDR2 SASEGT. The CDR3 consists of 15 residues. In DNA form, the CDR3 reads TGTGCCAGCAGTGATAGTCGGGACAGGGGGCGCGAGCAGTACTTC. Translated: CASSDSRDRGREQYF.

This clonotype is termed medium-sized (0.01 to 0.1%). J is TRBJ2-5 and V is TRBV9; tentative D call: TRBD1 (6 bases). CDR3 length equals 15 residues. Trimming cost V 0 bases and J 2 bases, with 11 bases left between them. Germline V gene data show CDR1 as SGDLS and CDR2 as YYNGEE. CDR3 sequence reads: CASSVDRAIQETQYF. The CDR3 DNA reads TGTGCCAGCAGCGTAGACAGGGCAATACAAGAGACCCAGTACTTC.

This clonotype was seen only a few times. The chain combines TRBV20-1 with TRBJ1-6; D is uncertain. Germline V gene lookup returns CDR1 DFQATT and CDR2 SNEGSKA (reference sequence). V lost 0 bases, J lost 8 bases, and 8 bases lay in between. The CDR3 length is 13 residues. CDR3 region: CSARDSIDSPLHF. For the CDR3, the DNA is TGCAGTGCTAGAGACAGCATCGATTCACCCCTCCACTTT.

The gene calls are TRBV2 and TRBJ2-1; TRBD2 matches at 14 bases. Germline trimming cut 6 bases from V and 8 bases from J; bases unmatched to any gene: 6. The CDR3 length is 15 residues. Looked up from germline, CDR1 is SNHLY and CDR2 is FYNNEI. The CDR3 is CASRVGTSGSHEQFF. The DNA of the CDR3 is TGTGCCAGCAGGGTGGGGACTAGCGGGAGCCATGAGCAGTTCTTC.

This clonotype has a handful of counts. The CDR3 region has the DNA TGCGCCAGCACCGCGGACAGGGGAGGATCACCCCTCCACTTT. Translating gives CASTADRGGSPLHF. The chain is built from TRBV4-3 and TRBJ1-6, with 9 bases fitting TRBD1. Germline V gene data show CDR1 as LGHNA and CDR2 as YSLEER. J gave up 10 bases and V 7 bases, and 8 bases lay outside the gene matches. The CDR3 length is 14 residues.

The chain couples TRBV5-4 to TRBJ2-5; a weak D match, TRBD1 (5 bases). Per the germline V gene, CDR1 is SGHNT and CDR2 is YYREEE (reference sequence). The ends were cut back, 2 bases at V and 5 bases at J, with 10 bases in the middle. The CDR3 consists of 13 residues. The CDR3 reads CASSFDRRETQYF. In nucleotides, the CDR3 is TGTGCCAGCAGCTTCGACAGACGGGAGACCCAGTACTTC.

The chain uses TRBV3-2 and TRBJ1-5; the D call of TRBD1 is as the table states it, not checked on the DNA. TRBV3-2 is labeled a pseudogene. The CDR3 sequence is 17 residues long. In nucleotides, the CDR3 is TGTGCCAGCAGCCTCATGAAGGACAGATGGGTGAATCAGCCCCAGCATTTT. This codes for CASSLMKDRWVNQPQHF.

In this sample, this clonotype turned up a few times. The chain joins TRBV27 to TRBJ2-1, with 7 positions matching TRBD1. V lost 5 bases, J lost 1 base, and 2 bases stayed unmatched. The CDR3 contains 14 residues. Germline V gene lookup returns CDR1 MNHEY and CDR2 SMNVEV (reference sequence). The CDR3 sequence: CASSIQGSYNEQFF. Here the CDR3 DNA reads TGTGCCAGCAGTATACAGGGGTCCTACAATGAGCAGTTCTTC.

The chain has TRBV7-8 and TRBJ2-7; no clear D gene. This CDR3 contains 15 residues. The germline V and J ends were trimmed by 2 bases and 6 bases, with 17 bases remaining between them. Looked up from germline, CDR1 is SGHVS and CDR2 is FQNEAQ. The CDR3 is CASSLIKGPISEQYF. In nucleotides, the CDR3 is TGTGCCAGCAGCTTAATAAAGGGCCCCATTTCCGAGCAGTACTTC.

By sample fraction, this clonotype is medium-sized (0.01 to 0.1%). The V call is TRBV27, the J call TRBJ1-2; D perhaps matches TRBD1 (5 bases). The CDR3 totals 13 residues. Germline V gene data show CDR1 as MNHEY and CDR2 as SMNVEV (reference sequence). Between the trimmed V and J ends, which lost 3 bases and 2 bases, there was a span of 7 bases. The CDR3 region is CASSFEGNYGYTF. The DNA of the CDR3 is TGTGCCAGCAGTTTCGAGGGGAACTATGGCTACACCTTC.

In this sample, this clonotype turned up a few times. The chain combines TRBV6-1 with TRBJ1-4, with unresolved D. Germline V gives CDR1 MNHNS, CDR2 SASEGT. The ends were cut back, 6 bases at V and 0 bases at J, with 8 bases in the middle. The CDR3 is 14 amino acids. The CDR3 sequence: CASRPIATNEKLFF. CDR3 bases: TGTGCCAGCAGGCCGATTGCAACTAATGAAAAACTGTTTTTT.

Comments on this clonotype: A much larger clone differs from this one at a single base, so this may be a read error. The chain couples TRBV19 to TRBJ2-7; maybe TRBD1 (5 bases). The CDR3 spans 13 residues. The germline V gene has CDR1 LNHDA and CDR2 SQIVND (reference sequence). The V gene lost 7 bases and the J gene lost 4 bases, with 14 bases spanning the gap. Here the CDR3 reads CASITRQGYEQYF. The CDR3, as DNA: TGTGCCAGTATCACCCGTCAGGGTTACGAGCAGTACTTC.

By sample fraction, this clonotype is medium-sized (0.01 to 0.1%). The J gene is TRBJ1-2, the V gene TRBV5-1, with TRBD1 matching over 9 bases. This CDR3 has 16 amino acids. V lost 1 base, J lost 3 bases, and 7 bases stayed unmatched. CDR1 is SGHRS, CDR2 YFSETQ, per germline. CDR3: CASSLSPGQGDYGYTF. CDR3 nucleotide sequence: TGCGCCAGCAGCTTGTCACCGGGACAGGGAGACTATGGCTACACCTTC. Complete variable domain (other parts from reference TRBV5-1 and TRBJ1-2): KAGVTQTPRYLIKTRGQQVTLSCSPISGHRSVSWYQQTPGQGLQFLFEYFSETQRNKGNFPGRFSGRQFSNSRSEMNVSTLELGDSALYLCASSLSPGQGDYGYTFGSGTRLTVV.

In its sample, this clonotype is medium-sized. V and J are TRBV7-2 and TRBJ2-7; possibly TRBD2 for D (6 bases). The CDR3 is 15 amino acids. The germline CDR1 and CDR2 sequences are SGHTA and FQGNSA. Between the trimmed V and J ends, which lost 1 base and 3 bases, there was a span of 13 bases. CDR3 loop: CASSLDRGTFYEQYF. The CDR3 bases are TGTGCCAGCAGCTTAGATCGGGGGACCTTCTACGAGCAGTACTTC.

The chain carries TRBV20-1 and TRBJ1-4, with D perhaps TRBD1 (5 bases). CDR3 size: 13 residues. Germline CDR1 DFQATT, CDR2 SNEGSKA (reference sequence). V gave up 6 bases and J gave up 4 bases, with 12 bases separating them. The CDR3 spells CSAQDSFNEKLFF. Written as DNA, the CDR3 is TGCAGTGCCCAAGACAGTTTTAATGAAAAACTGTTTTTT.

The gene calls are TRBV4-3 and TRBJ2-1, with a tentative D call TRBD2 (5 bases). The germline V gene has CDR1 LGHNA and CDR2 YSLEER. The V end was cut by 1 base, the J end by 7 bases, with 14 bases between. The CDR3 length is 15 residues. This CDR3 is CASSQGTQKLNEQFF. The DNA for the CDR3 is TGCGCCAGCAGCCAAGGGACTCAAAAATTGAATGAGCAGTTCTTC.

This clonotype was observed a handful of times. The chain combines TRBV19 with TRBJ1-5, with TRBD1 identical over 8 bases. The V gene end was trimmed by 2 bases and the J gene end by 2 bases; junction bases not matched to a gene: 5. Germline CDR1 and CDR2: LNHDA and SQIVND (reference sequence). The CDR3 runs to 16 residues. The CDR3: CASSIQGAPGNQPQHF. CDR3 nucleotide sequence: TGTGCCAGTAGTATACAGGGGGCGCCTGGCAATCAGCCCCAGCATTTT. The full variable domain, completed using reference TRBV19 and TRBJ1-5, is DGGITQSPKYLFRKEGQNVTLSCEQNLNHDAMYWYRQDPGQGLRLIYYSQIVNDFQKGDIAEGYSVSREKKESFPLTVTSAQKNPTAFYLCASSIQGAPGNQPQHFGDGTRLSIL.

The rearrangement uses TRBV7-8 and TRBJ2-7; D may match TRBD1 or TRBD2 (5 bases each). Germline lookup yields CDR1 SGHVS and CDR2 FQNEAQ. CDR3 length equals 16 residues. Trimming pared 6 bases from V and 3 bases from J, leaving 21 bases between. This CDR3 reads CASSLRAVQRGYEQYF. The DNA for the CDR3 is TGTGCCAGCAGTCTCCGGGCAGTCCAGAGGGGCTACGAGCAGTACTTC.

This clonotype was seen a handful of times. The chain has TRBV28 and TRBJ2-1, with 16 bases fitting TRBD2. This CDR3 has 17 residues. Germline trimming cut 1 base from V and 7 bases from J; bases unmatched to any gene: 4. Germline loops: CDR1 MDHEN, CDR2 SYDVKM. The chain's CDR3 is CASSLYAGLAGGNEQFF. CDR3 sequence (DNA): TGTGCCAGCAGTTTATATGCGGGACTAGCGGGAGGGAATGAGCAGTTCTTC.

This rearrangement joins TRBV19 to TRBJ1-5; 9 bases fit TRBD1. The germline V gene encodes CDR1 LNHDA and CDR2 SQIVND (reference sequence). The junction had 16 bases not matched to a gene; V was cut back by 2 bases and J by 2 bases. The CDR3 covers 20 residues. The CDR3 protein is CASSIRTFAGQGGGNQPQHF. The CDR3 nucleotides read TGTGCCAGTAGTATAAGGACTTTTGCGGGACAGGGCGGGGGCAATCAGCCCCAGCATTTT.

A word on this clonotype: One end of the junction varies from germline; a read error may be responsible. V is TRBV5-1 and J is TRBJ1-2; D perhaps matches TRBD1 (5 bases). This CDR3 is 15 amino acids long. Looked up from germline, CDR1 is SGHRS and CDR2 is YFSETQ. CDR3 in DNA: TGCGCCAGCAGGGACATAGGGCCGGGAGGCTATGCCTACACCTTC. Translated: CASRDIGPGGYAYTF.